The 16 T cell receptor beta chains given below trace back to one sample, sequenced in a study of CXCR3-negative and CXCR3-positive naive CD8 T cells. Regarding the study as a whole: A higher hydrophobicity marked the TRB CDR3s of CXCR3-positive naive cells versus CXCR3-negative naive cells.

No antigen has been identified for these receptors. TRB cDNA libraries were made by UMI-labeled 5' RACE. TCRdb reanalyzed the 5' RACE reads and collapses them to one entry per CDR3 protein, without DNA. The sample spans approximately 140,000 distinct CDR3 sequences; the ten largest clones claim 0.25% to 0.3%. Sample: naive CXCR3+ CD8+ T cells from blood. Stated subset: CD45RO-CCR7+CD27+CD95- naive CD8+ T cells expressing CXCR3 (TNR3+). These TCRs come from a human donor in good health. Some clones in this sample may be carry-over from other donors' samples.

The chain has TRBV29-1 and TRBJ2-7; the TCRdb D gene call, TRBD2, has no DNA to confirm it. This CDR3 is 16 amino acids long. Germline V gene data show CDR1 as SQVTM and CDR2 as ANQGSEA. The CDR3 protein is CSVEGATSGGFYEQYF.

This chain connects TRBV29-1 to TRBJ2-3. Per the germline V gene, CDR1 is SQVTM and CDR2 is ANQGSEA. The length of the CDR3 is 11 residues. This chain's CDR3 is CSVEYPDTQYF.

This sequence joins TRBV4-2 and TRBJ1-5; the TCRdb D gene call, TRBD1, has no DNA to confirm it. The germline V gene encodes CDR1 LGHNA and CDR2 YNFKEQ. This CDR3 has 16 residues. The CDR3 loop reads CASSQDRAGSGQPQHF.

J is TRBJ2-5 and V is TRBV6-6; TCRdb reports TRBD2, a call that lacks DNA to check it against. CDR3 length: 18 amino acids. Germline V gene data show CDR1 as MNHNY and CDR2 as SVGAGI (reference sequence). The CDR3 region is CASSYPGTSGGTQETQYF.

This chain connects TRBV5-4 to TRBJ2-5; TCRdb's D gene call, TRBD1, goes unchecked for lack of DNA. The CDR3 covers 16 residues. CDR1 SGHNT and CDR2 YYREEE come from the germline V gene (reference sequence). This CDR3 reads CASSPRGVAEQETQYF.

The rearrangement uses TRBV5-1 and TRBJ2-2; no DNA is available, so the TRBD1 call from TCRdb remains unchecked. The germline gives CDR1 SGHRS, CDR2 YFSETQ. CDR3 length: 15 residues. The CDR3 loop is CASSSTGLNTGELFF.

The J gene is TRBJ2-1, the V gene TRBV6-5; the D gene TCRdb calls, TRBD1, cannot be checked with no DNA. The germline CDR1 and CDR2 sequences are MNHEY and SVGAGI. The CDR3 is 16 amino acids. The CDR3 loop is CASSYSAPGGYNEQFF.

This chain connects TRBV7-6 to TRBJ2-2; the TRBD1 assignment by TCRdb is unverifiable without DNA. This CDR3 contains 19 residues. Germline loops: CDR1 SGHVS, CDR2 FNYEAQ. The CDR3 sequence: CASSLARPDRAENTGELFF.

The V and J genes are TRBV29-1 and TRBJ2-1; TCRdb's D gene call, TRBD2, goes unchecked for lack of DNA. The CDR3 has 16 amino acids. The germline CDR1 and CDR2 sequences are SQVTM and ANQGSEA. The CDR3 spells CSVVNPTSGGNNEQFF.

The CDR3 loop reads CSASGPSYEQYF. This sequence joins TRBV20-1 and TRBJ2-7; as DNA is missing, the TRBD1 call by TCRdb cannot be tested. Germline values: CDR1 DFQATT, CDR2 SNEGSKA (reference sequence). This CDR3 contains 12 residues.

The rearrangement links TRBV12-3 or TRBV12-4 to TRBJ1-1; lacking DNA, the TRBD1 call made by TCRdb goes unchecked. This CDR3 spans 15 amino acids. The CDR3 protein is CASTVGQGYDTEAFF.

This chain connects TRBV29-1 to TRBJ1-1; lacking DNA, the TRBD1 call made by TCRdb goes unchecked. Looked up from germline, CDR1 is SQVTM and CDR2 is ANQGSEA. This CDR3 comprises 15 residues. CDR3 protein: CSVVTGDGGNTEAFF. Using reference TRBV29-1 and TRBJ1-1 for the parts outside the CDR3, the full variable domain is SAVISQKPSRDICQRGTSLTIQCQVDSQVTMMFWYRQQPGQSLTLIATANQGSEATYESGFVIDKFPISRPNLTFSTLTVSNMSPEDSSIYLCSVVTGDGGNTEAFFGQGTRLTVV.

This chain uses TRBV29-1 with TRBJ2-3; TCRdb's D call, TRBD2, is unchecked because there is no DNA. The CDR3 spans 14 residues. Germline CDR1 and CDR2: SQVTM and ANQGSEA. The CDR3 loop reads CSVEEAGGGDTQYF.

V usage is TRBV5-5 and J usage is TRBJ2-2. The CDR3 is 13 amino acids. Germline V lookup: CDR1 SGHKS, CDR2 YYEKEE (reference sequence). CDR3 amino acids: CASSFGRRGELFF.

The V call is TRBV29-1, the J call TRBJ2-7; the D call from TCRdb, TRBD2, cannot be confirmed without DNA. This CDR3 spans 12 amino acids. CDR1 and CDR2 (germline): SQVTM, ANQGSEA. The chain's CDR3 is CSVESGNYEQYF.

The chain links TRBV5-4 to TRBJ2-1; TCRdb's D gene call, TRBD2, goes unchecked for lack of DNA. CDR1 is SGHNT, CDR2 YYREEE, per germline (reference sequence). The CDR3 spans 17 residues. CDR3 sequence: CASSSLEVKGFNNEQFF. The full variable domain, rest sourced from reference TRBV5-4 and TRBJ2-1, is ETGVTQSPTHLIKTRGQQVTLRCSSQSGHNTVSWYQQALGQGPQFIFQYYREEENGRGNFPPRFSGLQFPNYSSELNVNALELDDSALYLCASSSLEVKGFNNEQFFGPGTRLTVL.